What follows is one T cell receptor (beta chain) and its context. Profiled with immunoSEQ multiplex PCR; TCRdb holds only in-frame clones, not every one. The sample lists nearly 80,000 clones, about 90% occurring once. Germline CDR1 is SEHNR and CDR2 is FQNEAQ (reference sequence). The CDR3 loop spans 16 amino acids. V gave up 0 bases and J gave up 0 bases, with 8 bases separating them. This sample is drawn from a study of technical replicates of blood from several donors. The specimen was T cells isolated from PBMCs. The V call is TRBV7-9, the J call TRBJ2-2, with unresolved D. This TCR was sampled from a human donor in good health. The CDR3 nucleotides are TGTGCCAGCAGCTTAGCGCGGTCCGCGAACACCGGGGAGCTGTTTTTT. Its translation is CASSLARSANTGELFF. The full variable domain, rest sourced from reference TRBV7-9 and TRBJ2-2, is DTGVSQNPRHKITKRGQNVTFRCDPISEHNRLYWYRQTLGQGPEFLTYFQNEAQLEKSRLLSDRFSAERPKGSFSTLEIQRTEQGDSAMYLCASSLARSANTGELFFGEGSRLTVL.